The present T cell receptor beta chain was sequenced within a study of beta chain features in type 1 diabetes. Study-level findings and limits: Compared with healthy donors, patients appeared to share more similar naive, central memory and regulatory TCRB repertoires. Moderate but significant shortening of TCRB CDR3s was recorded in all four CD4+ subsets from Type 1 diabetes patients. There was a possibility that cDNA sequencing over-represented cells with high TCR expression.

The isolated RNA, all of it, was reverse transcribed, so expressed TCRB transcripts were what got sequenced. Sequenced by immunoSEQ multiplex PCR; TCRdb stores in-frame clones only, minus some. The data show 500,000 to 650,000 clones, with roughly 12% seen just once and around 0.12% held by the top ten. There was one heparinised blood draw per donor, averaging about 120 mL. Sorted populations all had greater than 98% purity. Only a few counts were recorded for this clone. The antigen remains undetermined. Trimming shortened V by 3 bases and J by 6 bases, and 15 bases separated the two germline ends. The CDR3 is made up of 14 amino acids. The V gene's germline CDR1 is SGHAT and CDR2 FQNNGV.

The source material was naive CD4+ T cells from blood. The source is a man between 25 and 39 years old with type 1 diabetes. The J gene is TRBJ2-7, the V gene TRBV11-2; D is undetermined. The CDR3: CASSFRQAESEQYF. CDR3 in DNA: TGTGCCAGCAGCTTTCGGCAGGCTGAGAGCGAGCAGTACTTC.